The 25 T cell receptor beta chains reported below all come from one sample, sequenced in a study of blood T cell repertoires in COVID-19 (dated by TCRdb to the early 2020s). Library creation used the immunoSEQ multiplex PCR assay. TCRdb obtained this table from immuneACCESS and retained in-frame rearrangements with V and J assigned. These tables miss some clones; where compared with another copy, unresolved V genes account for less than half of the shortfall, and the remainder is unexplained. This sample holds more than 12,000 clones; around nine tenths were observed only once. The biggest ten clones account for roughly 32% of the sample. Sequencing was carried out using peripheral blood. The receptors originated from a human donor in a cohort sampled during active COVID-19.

CDR3 sequence: CASESLHEQFF. For the CDR3, the DNA is TGTGCCAGCGAGAGCCTCCATGAGCAGTTCTTC. The V gene is TRBV5-4, the J gene TRBJ2-1; no clear D. V was shortened by 7 bases and J by 8 bases, with 10 bases between the two germline ends. The CDR3 is 11 amino acids. Looked up from germline, CDR1 is SGHNT and CDR2 is YYREEE (reference sequence).

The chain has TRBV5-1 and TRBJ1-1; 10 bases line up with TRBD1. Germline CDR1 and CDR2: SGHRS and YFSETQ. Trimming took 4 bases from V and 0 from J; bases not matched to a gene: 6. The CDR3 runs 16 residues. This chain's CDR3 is CASSPGTGVMNTEAFF. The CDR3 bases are TGCGCCAGCAGCCCTGGGACAGGGGTAATGAACACTGAAGCTTTCTTT.

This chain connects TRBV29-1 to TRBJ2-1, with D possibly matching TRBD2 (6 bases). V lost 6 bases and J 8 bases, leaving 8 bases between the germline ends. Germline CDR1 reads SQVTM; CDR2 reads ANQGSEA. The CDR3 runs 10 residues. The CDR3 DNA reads TGCAGCGTCACTAGCCATGAGCAGTTCTTC. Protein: CSVTSHEQFF.

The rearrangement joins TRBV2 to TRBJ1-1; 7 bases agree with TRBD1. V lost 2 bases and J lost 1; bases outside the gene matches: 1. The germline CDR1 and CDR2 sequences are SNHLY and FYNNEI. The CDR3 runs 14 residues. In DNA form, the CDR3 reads TGTGCCAGCAGTGAAAGGGGGCGGAACACTGAAGCTTTCTTT. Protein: CASSERGRNTEAFF.

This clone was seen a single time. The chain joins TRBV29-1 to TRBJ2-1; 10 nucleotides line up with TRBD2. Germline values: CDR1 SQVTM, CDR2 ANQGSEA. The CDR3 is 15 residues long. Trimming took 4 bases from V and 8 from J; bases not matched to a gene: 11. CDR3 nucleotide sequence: TGCAGCGTTGTCGGTAGTACTAGCGGGAATTATGAGCAGTTCTTC. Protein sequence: CSVVGSTSGNYEQFF.

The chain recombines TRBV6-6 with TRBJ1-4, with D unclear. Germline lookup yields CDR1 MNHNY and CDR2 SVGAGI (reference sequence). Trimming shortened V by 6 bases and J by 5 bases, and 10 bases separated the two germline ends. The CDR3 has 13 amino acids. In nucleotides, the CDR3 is TGTGCCAGCAGAGATTGGAGAAATGAAAAACTGTTTTTT. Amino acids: CASRDWRNEKLFF.

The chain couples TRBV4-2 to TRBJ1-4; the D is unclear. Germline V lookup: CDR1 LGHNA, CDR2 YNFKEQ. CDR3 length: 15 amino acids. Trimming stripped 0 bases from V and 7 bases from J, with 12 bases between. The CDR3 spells CASSQDGGFGEKLFF. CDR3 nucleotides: TGTGCCAGCAGCCAAGACGGCGGATTCGGTGAAAAACTGTTTTTT.

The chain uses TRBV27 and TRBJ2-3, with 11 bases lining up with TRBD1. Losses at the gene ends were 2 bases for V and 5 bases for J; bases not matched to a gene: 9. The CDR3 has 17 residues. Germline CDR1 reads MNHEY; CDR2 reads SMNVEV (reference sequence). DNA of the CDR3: TGTGCCAGCAGTTTAACGTACCGGGACAGGGGGAGAGATACGCAGTATTTT. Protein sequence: CASSLTYRDRGRDTQYF.

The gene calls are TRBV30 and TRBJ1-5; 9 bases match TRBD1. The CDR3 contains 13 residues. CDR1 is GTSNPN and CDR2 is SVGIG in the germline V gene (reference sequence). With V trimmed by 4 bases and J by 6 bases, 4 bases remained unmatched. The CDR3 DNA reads TGTGCCTGGACCGGACAGGGGAGTCAGCCCCAGCATTTT. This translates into CAWTGQGSQPQHF.

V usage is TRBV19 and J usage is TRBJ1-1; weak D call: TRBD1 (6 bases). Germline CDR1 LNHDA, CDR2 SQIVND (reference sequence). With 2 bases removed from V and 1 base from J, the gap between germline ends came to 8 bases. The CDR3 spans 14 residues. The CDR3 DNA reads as TGTGCCAGTAGTATACAGGGGCCGAACACTGAAGCTTTCTTT. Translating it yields CASSIQGPNTEAFF.

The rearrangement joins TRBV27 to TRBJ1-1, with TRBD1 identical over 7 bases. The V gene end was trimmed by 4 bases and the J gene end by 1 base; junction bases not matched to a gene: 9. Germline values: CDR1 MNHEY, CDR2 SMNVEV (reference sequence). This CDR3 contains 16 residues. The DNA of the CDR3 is TGTGCCAGCAGTTACACCGAGGGGGCGTGGAACACTGAAGCTTTCTTT. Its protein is CASSYTEGAWNTEAFF.

The CDR3 spells CASSQASGGTGQPQHF. The CDR3 bases are TGTGCCAGCAGCCAAGCCTCGGGGGGTACGGGCCAGCCCCAGCATTTT. This chain connects TRBV4-2 to TRBJ1-5, with a weak D call TRBD1 (5 bases). Germline-derived CDR1 and CDR2 are LGHNA and YNFKEQ. Deletions cut 1 base from V and 7 bases from J, with 17 bases between. The CDR3 consists of 16 residues.

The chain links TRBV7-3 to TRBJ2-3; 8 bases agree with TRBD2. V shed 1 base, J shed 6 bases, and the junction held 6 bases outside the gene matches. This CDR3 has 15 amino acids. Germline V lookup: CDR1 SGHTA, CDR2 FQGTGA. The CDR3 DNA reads TGTGCCAGCAGCTTAATAGCGGGGATGGGGGATACGCAGTATTTT. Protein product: CASSLIAGMGDTQYF.

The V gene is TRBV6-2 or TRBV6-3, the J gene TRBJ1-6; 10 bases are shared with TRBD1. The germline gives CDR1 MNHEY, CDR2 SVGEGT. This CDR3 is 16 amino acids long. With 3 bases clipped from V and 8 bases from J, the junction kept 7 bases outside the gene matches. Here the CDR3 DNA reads TGTGCCAGCAGTTATTCCGGGGACAGGGGACATTCACCCCTCCACTTT. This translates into CASSYSGDRGHSPLHF.

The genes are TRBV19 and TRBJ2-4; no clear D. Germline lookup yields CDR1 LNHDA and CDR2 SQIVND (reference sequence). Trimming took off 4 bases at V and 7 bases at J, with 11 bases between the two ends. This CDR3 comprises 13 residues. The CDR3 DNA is TGTGCCAGTAGTACCCAGGCTATTAACATTCAGTACTTC. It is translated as CASSTQAINIQYF.

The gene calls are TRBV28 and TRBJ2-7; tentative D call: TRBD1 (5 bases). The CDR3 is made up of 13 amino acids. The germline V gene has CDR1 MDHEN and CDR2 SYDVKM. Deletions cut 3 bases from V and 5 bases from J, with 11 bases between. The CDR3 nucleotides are TGTGCCAGCAGTTTGCCAGGGCGGCACGAGCAGTACTTC. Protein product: CASSLPGRHEQYF.

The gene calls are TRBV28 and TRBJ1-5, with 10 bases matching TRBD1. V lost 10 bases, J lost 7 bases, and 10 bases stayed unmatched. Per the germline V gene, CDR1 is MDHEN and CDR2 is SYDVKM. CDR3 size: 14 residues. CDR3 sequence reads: CATEGQGIEQPQHF. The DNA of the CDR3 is TGTGCCACCGAGGGACAGGGGATCGAGCAGCCCCAGCATTTT.

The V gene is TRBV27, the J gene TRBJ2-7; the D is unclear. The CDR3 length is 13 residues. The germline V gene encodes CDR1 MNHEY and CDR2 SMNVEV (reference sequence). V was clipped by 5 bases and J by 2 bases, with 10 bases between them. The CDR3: CASSPRAPYEQYF. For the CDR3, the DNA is TGTGCCAGCAGTCCCCGAGCCCCCTACGAGCAGTACTTC.

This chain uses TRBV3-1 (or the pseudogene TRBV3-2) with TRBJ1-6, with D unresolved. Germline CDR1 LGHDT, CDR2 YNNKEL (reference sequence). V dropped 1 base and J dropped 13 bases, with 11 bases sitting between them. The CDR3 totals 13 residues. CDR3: CASSQAGVGPLHF. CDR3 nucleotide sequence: TGTGCCAGCAGCCAAGCCGGGGTCGGGCCCCTCCACTTT.

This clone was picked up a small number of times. In DNA, the CDR3 is TGTGCCAGCAGCGAACCGGGACAGGGCCTTTCCTACGAGCAGTACTTC. Translating gives CASSEPGQGLSYEQYF. This sequence joins TRBV5-6 and TRBJ2-7; TRBD1 aligns across 9 bases. Losses at the gene ends were 4 bases for V and 1 base for J; bases not matched to a gene: 9. In germline, CDR1 is SGHDT, CDR2 YYEEEE. The CDR3 totals 16 residues.

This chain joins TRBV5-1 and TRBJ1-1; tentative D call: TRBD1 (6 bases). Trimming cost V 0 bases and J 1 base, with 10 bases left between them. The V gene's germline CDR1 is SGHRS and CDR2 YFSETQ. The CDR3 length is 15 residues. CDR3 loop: CASSLVGASNTEAFF. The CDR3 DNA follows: TGCGCCAGCAGCTTGGTGGGGGCATCGAACACTGAAGCTTTCTTT.

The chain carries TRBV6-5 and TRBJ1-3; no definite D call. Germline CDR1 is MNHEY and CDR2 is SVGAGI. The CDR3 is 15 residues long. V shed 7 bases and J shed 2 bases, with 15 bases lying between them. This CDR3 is CASKTYSTPGNTIYF. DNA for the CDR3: TGTGCCAGCAAAACATACTCGACTCCTGGAAACACCATATATTTT.

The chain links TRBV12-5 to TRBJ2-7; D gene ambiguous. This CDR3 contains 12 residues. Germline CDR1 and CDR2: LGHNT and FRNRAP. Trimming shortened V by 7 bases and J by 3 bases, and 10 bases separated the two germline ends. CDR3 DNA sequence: TGTGCTAGTGCCTCGGGTAACTACGAGCAGTACTTC. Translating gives CASASGNYEQYF.

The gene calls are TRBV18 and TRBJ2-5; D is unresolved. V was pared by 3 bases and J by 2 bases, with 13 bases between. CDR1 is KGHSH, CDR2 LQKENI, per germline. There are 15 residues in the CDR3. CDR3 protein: CASSPMAARQETQYF. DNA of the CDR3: TGTGCCAGCTCACCCATGGCAGCGCGGCAAGAGACCCAGTACTTC. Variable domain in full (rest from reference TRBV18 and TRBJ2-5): NAGVMQNPRHLVRRRGQEARLRCSPMKGHSHVYWYRQLPEEGLKFMVYLQKENIIDESGMPKERFSAEFPKEGPSILRIQQVVRGDSAAYFCASSPMAARQETQYFGPGTRLLVL.

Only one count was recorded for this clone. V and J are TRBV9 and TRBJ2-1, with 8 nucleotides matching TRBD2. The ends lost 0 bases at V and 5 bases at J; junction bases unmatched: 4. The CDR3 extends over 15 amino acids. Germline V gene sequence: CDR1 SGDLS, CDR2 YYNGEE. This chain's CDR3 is CASSVEGTRDNEQFF. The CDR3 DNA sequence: TGTGCCAGCAGCGTAGAAGGGACTAGAGACAATGAGCAGTTCTTC.